This T cell receptor beta chain comes out of a study of early T cells in non-severe SARS-CoV-2 infection. Turning to the study itself: Sequencing of bulk RNA from unsorted whole blood was done, without chain pairing.

Study conclusions and caveats: Matching with VDJdb favored anti-spike CD8 responses (missing private and CD4 specificities).

Individual cDNA molecules received unique molecular identifiers during library preparation. One entry per CDR3 protein, called by TCRdb with MiXCR from the 5' RACE reads. This table has approximately 65,000 distinct CDR3 sequences, over 10% appearing once. Germline trimming cut 6 bases from V and 5 bases from J; bases unmatched to any gene: 10. This CDR3 spans 15 amino acids. Germline V lookup: CDR1 DFQATT, CDR2 SNEGSKA (reference sequence). This clonotype was seen repeatedly, ten times or more. The antigen is not known. The clonotype originates from an adult who was a healthcare worker with PCR-confirmed SARS-CoV-2 infection or an uninfected control (not recorded which). The sample taken for sequencing was whole blood. This chain uses TRBV20-1 with TRBJ2-2; 9 bases are a match to TRBD2. CDR3 nucleotides: TGCAGTGCCCTAGCGGGGTACGGAGCGACCGGGGAGCTGTTTTTT. The encoded protein is CSALAGYGATGELFF.